This TCR beta chain was recorded in a study of blood T cell repertoires in COVID-19. Overall study context: The samples span acute and convalescent COVID-19 from the United States, Italy and Spain. PBMCs, B-cell-depleted T cells, or T cells were the source of the cDNA or gDNA that made up the material.

Original processing methods: Reference gene primers were amplified, and this amplification served to estimate nucleated cell counts. Repertoires were generated with immunoSEQ multiplex PCR, while TCRdb's copy carries only in-frame clones and drops some. The D gene and trimming were derived from the DNA, and the V and J assignments and clone size from that table. The data show tens of thousands of clones, 65% to 85% seen once. The CDR3 loop spans 15 amino acids. Germline V CDR1 and CDR2: LNHDA, SQIVND (reference sequence). J was trimmed by 1 base and V by 4 bases; bases with no gene match: 5. This TCR was recovered from a woman aged 60-70 years with acute or convalescent COVID-19. Sequencing used peripheral blood. The chain uses TRBV19 and TRBJ2-7, with 9 bases identical to TRBD1. The CDR3 sequence: CASSNRGRESYEQYF. As DNA, the CDR3 is TGTGCCAGTAGTAACAGGGGGCGCGAGTCCTACGAGCAGTACTTC.